This entry is about one TCR beta chain. These data come from a study of shared clonotypes between healthy human individuals. Investigators spread the genomic DNA of each subset evenly over several immunoSEQ plates. Produced via immunoSEQ multiplex PCR; TCRdb's table is partial and in-frame only. The sample records 780,000 or so clones, just under 75% being singletons. Trimming removed 2 bases from V and 5 bases from J, with 19 bases in between. This CDR3 has 17 residues. CDR1 and CDR2 (germline): MNHEY, SMNVEV (reference sequence). The J gene is TRBJ2-1, the V gene TRBV27; D is unclear. Sequenced sample: memory CD4+ T cells sorted from blood. Described subset: CD45RA-negative fraction. The sequence came from a woman aged 30 to 39 in good health. DNA for the CDR3: TGTGCCAGCAGTTTAAGGGCGGCTACCTTAAGAGACAATGAGCAGTTCTTC. It encodes CASSLRAATLRDNEQFF.